The 32 T cell receptor beta chains in this list originate from one sample, sequenced in a study of T cell clonality in common variable immunodeficiency. Sequencing was performed with immunoSEQ multiplex PCR; in TCRdb, only in-frame clones are kept and a portion is missing. The sample is made up of 35,000 to 50,000 clones, none counted only once. The specimen was peripheral blood mononuclear cells. Every receptor here comes from a person aged 18-69 years in good health.

A note on this clone: The read ends 3 residues shy of where the CDR3 ends; the end is completed using the germline J gene. The rearrangement joins TRBV18 to TRBJ2-4, with 7 bases lining up with TRBD1. The CDR3 sequence is 14 residues long. Germline values: CDR1 KGHSH, CDR2 LQKENI. The CDR3 loop reads CASSPGQTYYGQYF. The CDR3 DNA, read in part, is TGTGCCAGCTCACCGGGACAGACTTACTATGGT. Full variable domain (rest looked up from reference TRBV18 and TRBJ2-4): NAGVMQNPRHLVRRRGQEARLRCSPMKGHSHVYWYRQLPEEGLKFMVYLQKENIIDESGMPKERFSAEFPKEGPSILRIQQVVRGDSAAYFCASSPGQTYYGQYFGAGTRLSVL.

For this clone: Read sequence stops 3 residues before the CDR3 end, and the germline J gene provides the missing end. The chain uses TRBV18 and TRBJ2-1; D is possibly TRBD2 (5 bases). CDR1 and CDR2 from the germline V gene are KGHSH and LQKENI. CDR3 size: 14 residues. V lost 0 bases to trimming and J lost 8 bases, with 11 bases between them. This chain's CDR3 is CASSPPVSVYEQFF. The CDR3 bases that were read are TGTGCCAGCTCACCACCGGTTAGCGTATATGAG.

This clone occurred many times. The read ends 3 residues shy of where the CDR3 ends; the end is completed using the germline J gene. The V gene is TRBV6-1, the J gene TRBJ1-4; 7 positions agree with TRBD1. Germline V CDR1 and CDR2: MNHNS, SASEGT. Trimming removed 4 bases from V and 5 bases from J; junction bases left unmatched: 4. This CDR3 has 14 residues. The CDR3 loop is CASSAQGWNEKLFF. The CDR3 DNA, read in part, is TGTGCCAGCAGTGCACAGGGGTGGAATGAAAAA.

This clone was recorded many times. The CDR3 end lies 3 residues beyond the end of the read and is filled in from the germline J gene. V gene TRBV20-1 combines with J gene TRBJ2-5, with TRBD2 matching 8 bases. CDR3 length: 14 residues. Germline V CDR1 and CDR2: DFQATT, SNEGSKA (reference sequence). The ends lost 4 bases at V and 1 base at J; junction bases unmatched: 5. The part of the CDR3 DNA that was read is TGCAGTGCTACATCGGGGGGGGCCCAAGAGACC. Its protein is CSATSGGAQET. The CDR3 reads in full as CSATSGGAQETQYF.

This clone occurred many times. The CDR3 end lies 3 residues beyond the end of the read and is filled in from the germline J gene. The chain is built from TRBV5-5 and TRBJ1-4, with unresolved D. V was shortened by 3 bases and J by 8 bases, with 8 bases between the two germline ends. Germline V lookup: CDR1 SGHKS, CDR2 YYEKEE (reference sequence). CDR3 size: 12 residues. The CDR3 loop reads CASSSPREKLFF. Incomplete CDR3 DNA: TGTGCCAGCAGCTCGCCCCGGGAAAAA.

This clone came up many times. The CDR3 end is not reached by the read, which stops 3 residues before it; the germline J gene fills it in. The rearrangement uses TRBV27 and TRBJ1-2, with 7 nucleotides matching TRBD1. CDR1 MNHEY and CDR2 SMNVEV come from the germline V gene (reference sequence). V was pared by 10 bases and J by 2 bases, with 13 bases of the junction left unmatched. The CDR3 is 15 amino acids. CDR3 residues: CAIIPQGGVNYGYTF. CDR3 DNA, as far as it was read: TGTGCCATCATCCCTCAGGGGGGAGTGAACTATGGC.

This clone was found many times. Read data end 3 residues before the CDR3 end; the end is taken from the germline J gene. The V gene is TRBV19, the J gene TRBJ1-4; 12 bases are a match to TRBD1. This CDR3 spans 17 amino acids. The J segment lost 8 bases and the V segment lost 5 bases, leaving 12 bases of the junction unmatched. Germline assignment: CDR1 LNHDA and CDR2 SQIVND (reference sequence). The sequenced CDR3 bases are TGTGCCAGTAGTCCTCTCCCCTGGGACAGGGGGCCCGAAAAA. Amino acid sequence: CASSPLPWDRGPEK. The CDR3 as a whole reads CASSPLPWDRGPEKLFF.

This clone was recorded at least ten times. The covered CDR3 bases are TGCGCCAGCAGCCCCGGCCGGGACAGCCCGTACAATGAG. Protein: CASSPGRDSPYNE. The entire CDR3 protein reads CASSPGRDSPYNEQFF. The chain employs TRBV5-1 and TRBJ2-1; 7 nucleotides line up with TRBD1. The read ends 3 residues shy of where the CDR3 ends; the end is completed using the germline J gene. The V gene end was trimmed by 4 bases and the J gene end by 4 bases; junction bases not matched to a gene: 11. The CDR3 has 16 residues. Germline CDR1 SGHRS, CDR2 YFSETQ.

This clone was counted ten times or more. The CDR3 is cut off 3 residues early in the read; its end comes from the germline J gene. V gene TRBV5-1 combines with J gene TRBJ1-2; D not resolved. This CDR3 spans 18 amino acids. The germline CDR1 and CDR2 sequences are SGHRS and YFSETQ. The V gene lost 0 bases and the J gene lost 0 bases, with 18 bases spanning the gap. The CDR3 DNA, read in part, is TGCGCCAGCAGCTTGGCCACTCGGGTCATCATGACTAACTATGGC. The encoded protein is CASSLATRVIMTNYG. The CDR3 reads in full as CASSLATRVIMTNYGYTF.

In its sample, this clone was seen many times. Sequencing ends 3 residues short of the CDR3 end; the germline J gene provides the rest. This rearrangement joins TRBV12-3 or TRBV12-4 to TRBJ1-4; D remains unclear. The CDR3 sequence is 16 residues long. The ends were cut back, 4 bases at V and 0 bases at J, with 12 bases in the middle. The CDR3 loop reads CASSSLGVATNEKLFF. The DNA read from the CDR3 is TGTGCCAGCAGTTCCCTGGGCGTTGCAACTAATGAAAAA.

This clone showed up just a few times. The read ends 3 residues shy of where the CDR3 ends; the end is completed using the germline J gene. This chain connects TRBV19 to TRBJ2-4; D gene unclear. This CDR3 is 12 amino acids long. Germline V gene data show CDR1 as LNHDA and CDR2 as SQIVND (reference sequence). The covered CDR3 bases are TGTGCCAGTAGGCAAGTTAACTATGGT. It codes for CASRQVNYG. The complete CDR3 sequence is CASRQVNYGQYF.

This clone was recorded at least ten times. The DNA ends 3 residues before the CDR3 does, and the rest of the CDR3 is filled in from the germline J gene. The chain is built from TRBV7-3 and TRBJ1-6; 7 bases are a match to TRBD1. This CDR3 spans 17 amino acids. The ends lost 6 bases at V and 0 bases at J; junction bases unmatched: 8. Germline lookup yields CDR1 SGHTA and CDR2 FQGTGA. CDR3 region: CASRQTGAGSYNSPLHF. The CDR3 DNA, read in part, is TGTGCCAGCAGGCAAACAGGGGCCGGCTCCTATAATTCACCC.

At least ten counts were recorded for this clone. The CDR3 end is not reached by the read, which stops 3 residues before it; the germline J gene fills it in. This chain uses TRBV5-6 with TRBJ2-1; D remains unclear. V shed 4 bases and J shed 7 bases, with 15 bases lying between them. The CDR3 has 14 amino acids. Germline V gene data show CDR1 as SGHDT and CDR2 as YYEEEE. The CDR3: CASSPAAGRNEQFF. CDR3 bases read: TGTGCCAGCAGCCCGGCGGCTGGTCGGAATGAG.

This clone occurred many times. The read halts 3 residues ahead of the CDR3 end, with the missing end drawn from the germline J gene. The chain is built from TRBV2 and TRBJ1-2; D is undetermined. Per the germline V gene, CDR1 is SNHLY and CDR2 is FYNNEI. V shed 4 bases and J shed 7 bases, with 13 bases lying between them. The CDR3 is 13 amino acids. CDR3 protein: CASSASQASGYTF. The sequenced CDR3 bases are TGTGCCAGCAGTGCTTCCCAAGCCTCTGGC. The whole variable domain, remainder taken from reference TRBV2 and TRBJ1-2, is EPEVTQTPSHQVTQMGQEVILRCVPISNHLYFYWYRQILGQKVEFLVSFYNNEISEKSEIFDDQFSVERPDGSNFTLKIRSTKLEDSAMYFCASSASQASGYTFGSGTRLTVV.

This clone was seen many times. This chain's CDR3 is CAWSGGTSTNEKLFF. The CDR3 bases that were read are TGTGCCTGGAGTGGAGGGACATCCACTAATGAAAAA. The rearrangement joins TRBV30 to TRBJ1-4; possibly TRBD1 for D (6 bases). The sequence runs out 3 residues before the end of the CDR3; the remainder is reconstructed from the germline J gene. Deletions cut 1 base from V and 2 bases from J, with 11 bases between. The CDR3 is made up of 15 amino acids. Germline CDR1 GTSNPN, CDR2 SVGIG (reference sequence).

This clone was seen ten or more times. Sequencing ends 3 residues short of the CDR3 end; the germline J gene provides the rest. This chain connects TRBV4-1 to TRBJ1-5; the D gene is possibly TRBD1 (5 bases). Between the trimmed V and J ends, which lost 2 bases and 7 bases, there was a span of 21 bases. This CDR3 has 17 amino acids. The germline V gene encodes CDR1 MGHRA and CDR2 YSYEKL. CDR3 bases read: TGCGCCAGCAGCCAAAGCGCCACGCGGGGACCAGGGCAGCCC. Its translation: CASSQSATRGPGQP. Given in full, the CDR3 is CASSQSATRGPGQPQHF.

This clone came up many times. With the read ending 3 residues before the CDR3 end, the germline J gene is used to fill in that end. The chain combines TRBV19 with TRBJ2-5; D gene uncertain. Trimming pared 3 bases from V and 5 bases from J, leaving 19 bases between. CDR1 and CDR2 (germline): LNHDA, SQIVND (reference sequence). This CDR3 is 16 amino acids long. The CDR3 DNA, read in part, is TGTGCCAGTAGTATCTCGAGTGTGGCGTTCGGGGAGACC. Protein product: CASSISSVAFGET. The entire CDR3 protein is CASSISSVAFGETQYF. The whole variable domain, filled in from reference TRBV19 and TRBJ2-5, reads DGGITQSPKYLFRKEGQNVTLSCEQNLNHDAMYWYRQDPGQGLRLIYYSQIVNDFQKGDIAEGYSVSREKKESFPLTVTSAQKNPTAFYLCASSISSVAFGETQYFGPGTRLLVL.

This clone was seen repeatedly, ten times or more. The CDR3 DNA, read in part, is TGTGCCAGCAGCCCCCAAGGGGCCACTGAA. Amino acid sequence: CASSPQGATE. In full, the CDR3 is CASSPQGATEAFF. The chain combines TRBV7-9 with TRBJ1-1; possibly TRBD1 for D (5 bases). The read ends 3 residues early relative to the CDR3; the germline J gene fills the gap. Trimming cost V 5 bases and J 4 bases, with 11 bases left between them. Germline-derived CDR1 and CDR2 are SEHNR and FQNEAQ (reference sequence). The CDR3 is 13 amino acids. Combining the CDR3 with reference TRBV7-9 and TRBJ1-1 gives the whole variable domain DTGVSQNPRHKITKRGQNVTFRCDPISEHNRLYWYRQTLGQGPEFLTYFQNEAQLEKSRLLSDRFSAERPKGSFSTLEIQRTEQGDSAMYLCASSPQGATEAFFGQGTRLTVV.

In its sample, this clone was seen many times. This could be a read error, since a much larger clone is one nucleotide away. The read ends 3 residues early relative to the CDR3; the germline J gene fills the gap. The V and J genes are TRBV10-3 and TRBJ2-3; the D gene could be TRBD1 or TRBD2 (5 bases each). The CDR3 length is 15 residues. The germline gives CDR1 ENHRY, CDR2 SYGVKD. The sequenced part of the CDR3 DNA is TGTGCCATCAGTGATCTTTCAGGGAGCATAGATACG. Protein product: CAISDLSGSIDT. The entire CDR3 protein reads CAISDLSGSIDTQYF.

At least ten counts were recorded for this clone. The CDR3 is cut off 3 residues early in the read; its end comes from the germline J gene. This rearrangement joins TRBV19 to TRBJ2-1; 14 bases line up with TRBD2. The CDR3 has 16 amino acids. CDR1 LNHDA and CDR2 SQIVND come from the germline V gene (reference sequence). V lost 4 bases to trimming and J lost 6 bases; unmatched junction nucleotides: 5. This chain's CDR3 is CASSTPGTSGGNEQFF. The part of the CDR3 DNA that was read is TGTGCCAGTAGTACCCCCGGGACTAGCGGGGGCAATGAG.

This clone was counted only a few times. The read terminates 3 residues before the CDR3 end, so the remaining end is supplied by the germline J gene. This rearrangement joins TRBV10-2 to TRBJ2-3, with TRBD2 identical over 10 bases. Looked up from germline, CDR1 is WSHSY and CDR2 is SAAADI. Germline trimming cut 7 bases from V and 4 bases from J; bases unmatched to any gene: 14. This CDR3 is built from 17 residues. The CDR3 reads CASMGFGAGGGSDTQYF. The part of the CDR3 DNA that was read is TGCGCCAGCATGGGGTTCGGAGCGGGGGGGGGATCAGATACG.

This clone was seen many times. The read ends 3 residues early relative to the CDR3; the germline J gene fills the gap. The chain is built from TRBV2 and TRBJ2-7; weak D call: TRBD2 (5 bases). The CDR3 loop spans 15 amino acids. V lost 2 bases and J lost 2, with 13 bases in between. Germline lookup yields CDR1 SNHLY and CDR2 FYNNEI. Incomplete CDR3 DNA: TGTGCCAGCAGTGAATTTTTGGCGCGGGCCTACGAG. Translated: CASSEFLARAYE. The entire CDR3 sequence reads CASSEFLARAYEQYF.

In this sample, this clone turned up many times. The read ends 3 residues shy of where the CDR3 ends; the end is completed using the germline J gene. V gene TRBV20-1 combines with J gene TRBJ2-4; TRBD2 aligns across 10 bases. The ends lost 6 bases at V and 1 base at J; junction bases unmatched: 6. This CDR3 region has 15 residues. Germline CDR1 DFQATT, CDR2 SNEGSKA (reference sequence). CDR3 bases read: TGCAGTGCCAGTCTAGCGGGAGCTGCCAAAAACATT. Its protein is CSASLAGAAKNI. The whole CDR3 is CSASLAGAAKNIQYF.

This clone was found many times. The read terminates 3 residues ahead of where the CDR3 ends, so the germline J gene completes it. This sequence joins TRBV5-1 and TRBJ2-6; the D gene is possibly TRBD1 (5 bases). This CDR3 contains 15 residues. The germline gives CDR1 SGHRS, CDR2 YFSETQ. With 6 bases removed from V and 8 bases from J, the gap between germline ends came to 18 bases. The covered CDR3 bases are TGCGCCAGCAACCTACCAGGGAAAGGGTCCAACGTC. It is translated as CASNLPGKGSNV. In full, the CDR3 reads CASNLPGKGSNVLTF. Based on the CDR3 plus reference TRBV5-1 and TRBJ2-6, the full variable domain is KAGVTQTPRYLIKTRGQQVTLSCSPISGHRSVSWYQQTPGQGLQFLFEYFSETQRNKGNFPGRFSGRQFSNSRSEMNVSTLELGDSALYLCASNLPGKGSNVLTFGAGSRLTVL.

This clone was observed at least ten times. The observed sequence ends 3 residues before the CDR3 terminus, with the missing tail filled in from the germline J gene. The chain combines TRBV29-1 with TRBJ1-2, with 8 bases lining up with TRBD1. J gave up 2 bases and V 2 bases, and 10 bases lay outside the gene matches. The CDR3 extends over 16 amino acids. Germline-derived CDR1 and CDR2 are SQVTM and ANQGSEA. The CDR3 is CSVEKPGQATNYGYTF. The DNA read from the CDR3 is TGCAGCGTTGAAAAACCGGGACAGGCGACAAACTATGGC.

This clone was detected ten times or more. The read terminates 3 residues ahead of where the CDR3 ends, so the germline J gene completes it. V is TRBV4-2 and J is TRBJ1-1; weak D call: TRBD1 (5 bases). V shed 1 base and J shed 1 base, with 10 bases lying between them. This CDR3 has 15 amino acids. Germline V CDR1 and CDR2: LGHNA, YNFKEQ. Partial CDR3 DNA: TGTGCCAGCAGCCAAGTCCCCAGGGCGAACACTGAA. Translating it yields CASSQVPRANTE. The entire CDR3 protein is CASSQVPRANTEAFF.

In this sample, this clone turned up many times. The read terminates 3 residues ahead of where the CDR3 ends, so the germline J gene completes it. This sample also contains other DNA sequences that code for the same CDR3. This sequence joins TRBV5-6 and TRBJ2-3, with D possibly being TRBD2 (5 bases). V was shortened by 3 bases and J by 2 bases, with 13 bases between the two germline ends. The CDR3 covers 15 residues. The germline gives CDR1 SGHDT, CDR2 YYEEEE. CDR3: CASSSLERPTDTQYF. CDR3 DNA, as far as it was read: TGTGCCAGCAGCTCACTGGAGCGGCCCACAGATACG.

This clone showed up just a few times. A read error is the likely source, as a far larger clone sits one nucleotide away. The CDR3 reads CASSLGLAGSYEQYF. The sequenced part of the CDR3 DNA is TGTGCCAGCTCACTAGGACTAGCGGGCTCCTACGAG. The chain uses TRBV18 and TRBJ2-7; 11 nucleotides line up with TRBD2. The read terminates 3 residues ahead of where the CDR3 ends, so the germline J gene completes it. CDR3 size: 15 residues. Per germline, CDR1 KGHSH and CDR2 LQKENI. Losses at the gene ends were 4 bases for V and 0 bases for J; bases not matched to a gene: 2.

This clone was recorded at least ten times. The read falls 3 residues short of the CDR3 end, and the missing part is taken from the germline J gene. The rearrangement uses TRBV5-1 and TRBJ2-2; 11 nucleotides agree with TRBD1. Germline V gene data show CDR1 as SGHRS and CDR2 as YFSETQ. This CDR3 region has 16 residues. The V gene end was trimmed by 0 bases and the J gene end by 6 bases; junction bases not matched to a gene: 4. The part of the CDR3 DNA that was read is TGCGCCAGCAGCTTGGTTGGACAGGGGGCGGCCGGGGAG. Amino acid sequence: CASSLVGQGAAGE. The full CDR3 is CASSLVGQGAAGELFF. Looking up the rest from reference TRBV5-1 and TRBJ2-2 gives the full variable domain: KAGVTQTPRYLIKTRGQQVTLSCSPISGHRSVSWYQQTPGQGLQFLFEYFSETQRNKGNFPGRFSGRQFSNSRSEMNVSTLELGDSALYLCASSLVGQGAAGELFFGEGSRLTVL.

This clone occurred many times. The CDR3 loop is CSANRGSRQETQYF. CDR3 DNA (partial): TGCAGTGCTAATCGGGGGAGTCGGCAAGAGACC. The chain recombines TRBV20-1 with TRBJ2-5; tentatively, D is TRBD2 (6 bases). The sequence runs out 3 residues before the end of the CDR3; the remainder is reconstructed from the germline J gene. CDR3 length: 14 residues. V was cut by 4 bases and J by 2 bases, with 14 bases left in between. Germline-derived CDR1 and CDR2 are DFQATT and SNEGSKA (reference sequence).

Judged by abundance, this clone is medium-sized. The read terminates 3 residues before the CDR3 end, so the remaining end is supplied by the germline J gene. The chain uses TRBV15 and TRBJ2-1, with 8 positions matching TRBD2. With 1 base clipped from V and 3 bases from J, the junction kept 5 bases outside the gene matches. The CDR3 is 16 amino acids. Germline CDR1 reads LNHNV; CDR2 reads YYDKDF (reference sequence). The CDR3 is CATSRGSGGNYNEQFF. CDR3 DNA (partial): TGTGCCACCAGCAGAGGAAGCGGGGGCAACTACAATGAG.

The sample holds many counts of this clone. The CDR3 end is not reached by the read, which stops 3 residues before it; the germline J gene fills it in. This chain joins TRBV20-1 and TRBJ2-5; 9 positions match TRBD2. Trimming took 2 bases from V and 3 from J; bases not matched to a gene: 4. Per the germline V gene, CDR1 is DFQATT and CDR2 is SNEGSKA (reference sequence). The CDR3 consists of 14 residues. The CDR3 protein is CSARNGGGEETQYF. Partial CDR3 DNA: TGCAGTGCTAGAAACGGCGGGGGGGAAGAGACC.